These T cell receptor beta chains were read from a single sample in a study of PD-1 blockade in classical Hodgkin lymphoma. This table comes from immunoSEQ multiplex PCR, and its TCRdb copy is limited to in-frame clones, with some not included. The table lists more than 50,000 clones, around 87% of them singletons. The material was peripheral blood mononuclear cells (PBMCs), obtained at baseline. All receptors come from a human donor with classical Hodgkin lymphoma. CDR3s include the opening cysteine and the closing phenylalanine or tryptophan. The D gene is left open where the match is weak.

>TRBV27|TRBD2|TRBJ2-7|17
CASSLTVGTGGFHEQYF
>TRBV19|NA|TRBJ1-1|14
CASSITGGGTEAFF
>TRBV5-1|NA|TRBJ2-1|15
CASRTHSRTYNEQFF
>TRBV7-2|TRBD2|TRBJ2-1|18
CASSLARLAGGFYNEQFF
>TRBV15|NA|TRBJ1-4|16
CATSREGLGNNEKLFF
>TRBV5-5|NA|TRBJ2-1|15
CASRVDSWSYNEQFF
>TRBV29-1|TRBD1|TRBJ1-4|13
CSVPGQGGEKLFF
>TRBV30|NA|TRBJ1-1|12
CACRRENTEAFF
>TRBV2|NA|TRBJ1-1|13
CASSAAGNTEAFF
>TRBV27|TRBD1|TRBJ2-1|13
CAVRDRASNEQFF
>TRBV5-1|TRBD1|TRBJ2-6|22
CASSGPGQGNPRPVVGANVLTF
>TRBV19|NA|TRBJ1-5|13
CASSIISGQPQHF
>TRBV19|NA|TRBJ2-7|11
CASSILGEQYF
>TRBV9|TRBD1|TRBJ2-2|15
CASNRQGLNTGELFF
>TRBV11-2|TRBD2|TRBJ2-5|14
CASSKSGGQETQYF
>TRBV6-1|NA|TRBJ2-1|14
CASSALGPLGEQFF
>TRBV7-9|NA|TRBJ2-7|15
CASSRFEPPYYEQYF
>TRBV27|TRBD1|TRBJ1-2|15
CASRPEGGTSHGYTF
>TRBV18|TRBD1|TRBJ1-1|16
CASSPLGQGPRIEAFF
>TRBV5-8|NA|TRBJ1-2|15
CASSSGRLQWSGYTF
>TRBV5-4|TRBD2|TRBJ2-2|16
CASSTGLATNTGELFF
>TRBV27|TRBD2|TRBJ2-2|14
CASSMGLAVGELFF
>TRBV5-5|NA|TRBJ2-7|13
CASSSAHSYEQYF
>TRBV4-1|NA|TRBJ1-5|16
CASSQGGLGDNQPQHF
>TRBV30|TRBD1|TRBJ1-5|14
CAWSGGQPNQPQHF
>TRBV18|NA|TRBJ2-2|14
CASSGGIGTGELFF
>TRBV6-5|NA|TRBJ1-3|15
CASSTAGSSGNTIYF
>TRBV7-9|NA|TRBJ2-7|13
CASSFPGGQGQYF
>TRBV27|NA|TRBJ2-5|13
CASSLSEDRPPYF
>TRBV2|NA|TRBJ1-2|12
CASSESRMEETF
>TRBV7-9|NA|TRBJ2-7|15
CASSPTSFPGNEQYF
>TRBV5-1|NA|TRBJ1-3|15
CASGAGEGSGNTIYF
>TRBV10-2|NA|TRBJ2-1|15
CASSEASGIYNEQFF
>TRBV10-3|NA|TRBJ2-1|14
CAISVPKGANEQFF
>TRBV7-9|NA|TRBJ2-5|14
CASSYEGFQETQYF
>TRBV7-9|NA|TRBJ2-1|13
CASSGGTYNEQFF
>TRBV18|NA|TRBJ2-5|12
CASSGLQETQYF
>TRBV27|NA|TRBJ1-1|13
CATQLGRNTEAFF
>TRBV13|NA|TRBJ2-1|14
CASSLGGDYNEQFF
>TRBV6-5|TRBD1|TRBJ2-7|14
CASSRDRGQDEQYF
>TRBV7-2|NA|TRBJ1-6|17
CASSLLYLTRHNSPLHF
>TRBV29-1|NA|TRBJ2-5|13
CSVEEGPRGTQYF
>TRBV6-1|NA|TRBJ2-3|12
CASSVGTDTQYF
>TRBV27|TRBD2|TRBJ2-7|15
CASSRTSGALYEQYF
>TRBV6-6|TRBD1|TRBJ1-1|12
CASRPGGWGAFF
>TRBV5-4|TRBD1|TRBJ1-5|14
CASSADRVGDPQHF
>TRBV10-2|NA|TRBJ2-2|14
CASLGESGTGELFF
>TRBV30|TRBD1|TRBJ1-2|12
CAWIGTGGVYTF
>TRBV13|NA|TRBJ1-6|17
CASCTREAISYNSPLHF
>TRBV2|NA|TRBJ2-7|13
CASSDDFGYEQYF
>TRBV18|NA|TRBJ1-5|16
CASSPSGGGRNQPQHF
>TRBV6-5|NA|TRBJ1-2|13
CASSSGRPYGYTF
>TRBV27|NA|TRBJ2-3|12
CASRSTLDTQYF
>TRBV14|NA|TRBJ2-2|13
CASSRKVAGELFF
>TRBV5-1|TRBD2|TRBJ2-1|13
CASSLLAENEQFF
>TRBV19|NA|TRBJ1-6|15
CASSIGRTQISPLHF